A single sample gave rise to the 32 T cell receptor beta chains below, sequenced in a study of cytomegalovirus exposure and HLA in healthy donors. The assay was immunoSEQ multiplex PCR, and TCRdb's table has in-frame clones only and misses some. Counted here are 130,000 to 150,000 clones, roughly nine tenths occurring once; the ten biggest clones make up approximately 10%. Specimen: PBMCs. These receptors were collected from a woman in her late teens or twenties in good health and CMV-seropositive.

V usage is TRBV6-5 and J usage is TRBJ1-2, with D maybe TRBD1 (6 bases). V lost 4 bases and J 7 bases, leaving 10 bases between the germline ends. The germline CDR1 and CDR2 sequences are MNHEY and SVGAGI. This CDR3 has 12 residues. CDR3 in amino acids: CASSSQGSGYTF. In nucleotides, the CDR3 is TGTGCCAGCAGTTCACAGGGCTCTGGCTACACCTTC.

The CDR3 nucleotides are TGTGCCAGCAGTTTAAGAACGTGGACAGGGGTTTTTTCTGGAAACACCATATATTTT. It is translated as CASSLRTWTGVFSGNTIYF. The genes are TRBV28 and TRBJ1-3; 9 positions agree with TRBD1. Germline CDR1 and CDR2: MDHEN and SYDVKM. After removal of 2 bases from V and 1 base from J, the junction contained 12 bases not matched to a gene. This CDR3 is built from 19 residues.

V gene TRBV7-6 combines with J gene TRBJ2-7; a weak D match, TRBD2 (6 bases). Deletions cut 5 bases from V and 6 bases from J, with 17 bases between. There are 14 residues in the CDR3. CDR1 is SGHVS, CDR2 FNYEAQ, per germline. CDR3 protein: CASSLQVIGGEQYF. The DNA for the CDR3 is TGTGCCAGCAGCCTGCAGGTGATCGGGGGCGAGCAGTACTTC.

The chain recombines TRBV28 with TRBJ1-3; D unclear. The CDR3 sequence is 15 residues long. Germline assignment: CDR1 MDHEN and CDR2 SYDVKM. The ends were cut back, 2 bases at V and 0 bases at J, with 8 bases in the middle. CDR3 amino acids: CASSLLTNSGNTIYF. DNA of the CDR3: TGTGCCAGCAGTTTACTGACAAACTCTGGAAACACCATATATTTT.

The V gene is TRBV28, the J gene TRBJ2-2, with a possible D match to TRBD2 (5 bases). From germline, CDR1 is MDHEN and CDR2 SYDVKM. V dropped 5 bases and J dropped 4 bases, with 11 bases sitting between them. This CDR3 is 14 amino acids long. CDR3 residues: CASSDYYVTGELFF. For the CDR3, the DNA is TGTGCCAGCAGTGACTATTATGTCACCGGGGAGCTGTTTTTT.

The V and J genes are TRBV23-1 and TRBJ1-1, with a tentative D call TRBD1 (5 bases). TRBV23-1 is designated an ORF whose function remains uncertain. The CDR3 consists of 14 residues. Trimming stripped 4 bases from V and 1 base from J, with 10 bases between. In DNA, the CDR3 is TGCGCCAGCAGTCCACAGGAGCCGAACACTGAAGCTTTCTTT. It translates to CASSPQEPNTEAFF.

CDR3 sequence reads: CASSGDRGQQETQYF. The CDR3 DNA is TGTGCCAGCAGTGGGGACAGGGGACAACAAGAGACCCAGTACTTC. The chain combines TRBV2 with TRBJ2-5, with 10 bases fitting TRBD1. The CDR3 length is 15 residues. The V segment lost 4 bases and the J segment 2 bases; nucleotides outside the gene matches: 4. Germline CDR1 SNHLY, CDR2 FYNNEI.

The chain joins TRBV5-6 to TRBJ1-2; D is undetermined. In germline, CDR1 is SGHDT, CDR2 YYEEEE. The CDR3 has 13 amino acids. V lost 4 bases, J lost 3 bases, and 10 bases lay in between. CDR3 sequence reads: CASSLPLYYGYTF. The CDR3, as DNA: TGTGCCAGCAGCCTGCCCCTATACTATGGCTACACCTTC.

This rearrangement joins TRBV28 to TRBJ2-7; the match to TRBD1 covers 12 bases. Trimming cost V 5 bases and J 6 bases; bases outside gene matches: 11. CDR1 and CDR2 (germline): MDHEN, SYDVKM. CDR3 length: 16 residues. As DNA, the CDR3 is TGTGCCAGCAGTCGTCTTCCCGGGACAGGGGGCAGCGAGCAGTACTTC. Translating gives CASSRLPGTGGSEQYF.

DNA for the CDR3: TGTGCCAGCAGTCCGACTAGTGTTGCCTACGAGCAGTACTTC. Translation: CASSPTSVAYEQYF. The genes are TRBV28 and TRBJ2-7; D might be TRBD2 (6 bases). Looked up from germline, CDR1 is MDHEN and CDR2 is SYDVKM. V was shortened by 5 bases and J by 2 bases, with 13 bases between the two germline ends. This CDR3 has 14 amino acids. Variable domain in full (rest from reference TRBV28 and TRBJ2-7): DVKVTQSSRYLVKRTGEKVFLECVQDMDHENMFWYRQDPGLGLRLIYFSYDVKMKEKGDIPEGYSVSREKKERFSLILESASTNQTSMYLCASSPTSVAYEQYFGPGTRLTVT.

This clone has a handful of counts. The V gene is TRBV7-8, the J gene TRBJ2-5; 13 nucleotides agree with TRBD2. The V segment lost 4 bases and the J segment 4 bases; nucleotides outside the gene matches: 12. From germline, CDR1 is SGHVS and CDR2 FQNEAQ. The CDR3 length is 18 residues. This CDR3 is CASSSRTSGGTRGETQYF. Here the CDR3 DNA reads TGTGCCAGCAGCTCCCGGACTAGCGGGGGAACAAGAGGAGAGACCCAGTACTTC.

The chain combines TRBV7-6 with TRBJ2-7; 10 nucleotides match TRBD2. The CDR3 totals 15 residues. The germline CDR1 and CDR2 sequences are SGHVS and FNYEAQ. The V gene end was trimmed by 5 bases and the J gene end by 2 bases; junction bases not matched to a gene: 6. This chain's CDR3 is CASSPPGLAPYEQYF. CDR3 in DNA: TGTGCCAGCAGCCCCCCGGGACTAGCGCCCTACGAGCAGTACTTC.

The chain couples TRBV4-1 to TRBJ1-2; 8 bases fit TRBD1. The CDR3 is 15 residues long. Germline lookup yields CDR1 MGHRA and CDR2 YSYEKL. The V and J ends lost 0 bases and 7 bases, in that order; junction bases with no gene match: 7. The CDR3, as DNA: TGCGCCAGCAGCCAAGATGGCAGGGGGCTCGCTGGCTACACCTTC. It codes for CASSQDGRGLAGYTF.

This sequence joins TRBV5-1 and TRBJ2-7; 11 bases line up with TRBD2. Germline V gives CDR1 SGHRS, CDR2 YFSETQ. The CDR3 runs to 15 residues. Trimming cost V 0 bases and J 3 bases; bases outside gene matches: 2. The CDR3 nucleotides read TGCGCCAGCAGCTTGGTAGCGGGGGGGCTCTACGAGCAGTACTTC. Translated, it gives CASSLVAGGLYEQYF. Variable domain in full (rest from reference TRBV5-1 and TRBJ2-7): KAGVTQTPRYLIKTRGQQVTLSCSPISGHRSVSWYQQTPGQGLQFLFEYFSETQRNKGNFPGRFSGRQFSNSRSEMNVSTLELGDSALYLCASSLVAGGLYEQYFGPGTRLTVT.

This CDR3 reads CASSLDRDHEQYF. CDR3 nucleotide sequence: TGTGCCAGCAGCTTGGACAGGGACCACGAGCAGTACTTC. V is TRBV7-6 and J is TRBJ2-7; 8 bases fit TRBD1. This CDR3 comprises 13 residues. The germline V gene has CDR1 SGHVS and CDR2 FNYEAQ. Trimming took 3 bases from V and 5 from J; bases not matched to a gene: 3. Full variable domain (rest looked up from reference TRBV7-6 and TRBJ2-7): GAGVSQSPRYKVTKRGQDVALRCDPISGHVSLYWYRQALGQGPEFLTYFNYEAQQDKSGLPNDRFSAERPEGSISTLTIQRTEQRDSAMYRCASSLDRDHEQYFGPGTRLTVT.

This clone was picked up one time. This chain joins TRBV7-9 and TRBJ1-1, with TRBD1 as a possible D gene (6 bases). The CDR3 extends over 14 amino acids. Trimming left V 4 bases short and J 1 base short, with 10 bases between. Germline-derived CDR1 and CDR2 are SEHNR and FQNEAQ (reference sequence). In DNA form, the CDR3 reads TGTGCCAGCAGCTCGGGACATCCGAACACTGAAGCTTTCTTT. Amino acids: CASSSGHPNTEAFF.

V usage is TRBV6-1 and J usage is TRBJ2-7, with 7 bases aligning to TRBD1. Germline lookup yields CDR1 MNHNS and CDR2 SASEGT. Germline trimming cut 3 bases from V and 2 bases from J; bases unmatched to any gene: 7. The length of the CDR3 is 15 residues. CDR3 sequence: CASSDEGTATYEQYF. The CDR3 DNA follows: TGTGCCAGCAGTGACGAGGGGACAGCTACCTACGAGCAGTACTTC.

This clone was observed once. This chain links TRBV7-9 with TRBJ2-7; 13 bases are a match to TRBD2. The junction had 2 bases not matched to a gene; V was cut back by 2 bases and J by 4 bases. The CDR3 loop spans 15 amino acids. Looked up from germline, CDR1 is SEHNR and CDR2 is FQNEAQ (reference sequence). CDR3 loop: CASSLWTSGGYEQYF. The CDR3 DNA follows: TGTGCCAGCAGCTTATGGACTAGCGGGGGTTACGAGCAGTACTTC.

The chain has TRBV7-9 and TRBJ2-7; no clear D. Germline CDR1 is SEHNR and CDR2 is FQNEAQ (reference sequence). Trimming took 2 bases from V and 3 from J, leaving 23 bases between them. There are 18 residues in the CDR3. As DNA, the CDR3 is TGTGCCAGCAGCTTAATATCCTTTGAGGTAGATACGGGCTACGAGCAGTACTTC. This gives the protein CASSLISFEVDTGYEQYF.

V gene TRBV19 combines with J gene TRBJ1-1, with D possibly being TRBD1 (6 bases). V was shortened by 7 bases and J by 0 bases, with 12 bases between the two germline ends. Germline V lookup: CDR1 LNHDA, CDR2 SQIVND (reference sequence). This CDR3 is 14 amino acids long. The CDR3 sequence is CASKRGTMNTEAFF. In nucleotides, the CDR3 is TGTGCCAGTAAGAGGGGGACTATGAACACTGAAGCTTTCTTT.

This clone was observed a few times. For the CDR3, the DNA is TGCAGCGTTGGGACAACCGGGGAGCTGTTTTTT. It translates to CSVGTTGELFF. The chain couples TRBV29-1 to TRBJ2-2; possible D gene TRBD1, 5 bases. The V gene's germline CDR1 is SQVTM and CDR2 ANQGSEA. V lost 4 bases to trimming and J lost 5 bases, with 5 bases between them. There are 11 residues in the CDR3.

The rearrangement links TRBV5-4 to TRBJ2-7, with 10 bases that match TRBD1. Trimming cost V 4 bases and J 4 bases; bases outside gene matches: 5. From germline, CDR1 is SGHNT and CDR2 YYREEE (reference sequence). CDR3 length equals 14 residues. CDR3 bases: TGTGCCAGCAGCACGGGACAGGGGTCGTACGAGCAGTACTTC. Its protein is CASSTGQGSYEQYF.

The genes are TRBV4-2 and TRBJ2-3, with D maybe TRBD2 (5 bases). The CDR3 is 14 amino acids. Germline CDR1 reads LGHNA; CDR2 reads YNFKEQ. V lost 1 base, J lost 2 bases, and 7 bases lay in between. The CDR3 reads CASSQGGATDTQYF. In DNA, the CDR3 is TGTGCCAGCAGCCAAGGGGGAGCCACAGATACGCAGTATTTT.

The chain employs TRBV4-1 and TRBJ1-5, with a tentative D call TRBD1 (6 bases). This CDR3 comprises 17 residues. The germline gives CDR1 MGHRA, CDR2 YSYEKL. The ends were cut back, 0 bases at V and 5 bases at J, with 17 bases in the middle. The CDR3 DNA follows: TGCGCCAGCAGCCAAGATTCTAAACAGGGAGTAGATCAGCCCCAGCATTTT. Its translation is CASSQDSKQGVDQPQHF.

This chain joins TRBV4-3 and TRBJ2-5; 10 bases are a match to TRBD1. V gave up 4 bases and J gave up 1 base; unmatched junction bases: 6. Germline assignment: CDR1 LGHNA and CDR2 YSLEER. There are 16 residues in the CDR3. The CDR3 protein is CASSPRTGGGQETQYF. Here the CDR3 DNA reads TGCGCCAGCAGCCCCCGGACAGGGGGGGGCCAAGAGACCCAGTACTTC.

This clone was seen only a few times. V usage is TRBV28 and J usage is TRBJ1-4; D is unclear. CDR3 length: 16 amino acids. Germline CDR1 reads MDHEN; CDR2 reads SYDVKM. V lost 5 bases and J 8 bases, leaving 21 bases between the germline ends. CDR3 loop: CASSEGGRYREEKLFF. Written as DNA, the CDR3 is TGTGCCAGCAGTGAGGGAGGTAGGTATCGGGAAGAAAAACTGTTTTTT.

J is TRBJ2-7 and V is TRBV9, with TRBD2 as a possible D gene (6 bases). The germline V and J ends were trimmed by 3 bases and 7 bases, with 23 bases remaining between them. In germline, CDR1 is SGDLS, CDR2 YYNGEE. The CDR3 contains 16 residues. The CDR3 nucleotides read TGTGCCAGCAGCGGGACGGAGGGTGGGCCACTTCAGGAGCAGTACTTC. Amino acids: CASSGTEGGPLQEQYF.

The CDR3: CASSPPVGGAMVYEQYF. CDR3 nucleotides: TGCGCCAGCAGCCCGCCGGTTGGTGGAGCTATGGTATACGAGCAGTACTTC. The chain carries TRBV4-1 and TRBJ2-7, with D unresolved. Trimming took off 4 bases at V and 4 bases at J, with 23 bases between the two ends. The germline V gene encodes CDR1 MGHRA and CDR2 YSYEKL. The CDR3 covers 17 residues.

The chain recombines TRBV7-3 with TRBJ2-5, with a possible D match to TRBD2 (6 bases). Germline values: CDR1 SGHTA, CDR2 FQGTGA. This CDR3 region has 16 residues. V was clipped by 1 base and J by 4 bases, with 16 bases between them. For the CDR3, the DNA is TGTGCCAGCAGCTTAAACGGGGGAGAGAACTTAGAGACCCAGTACTTC. As protein: CASSLNGGENLETQYF.

This sequence joins TRBV30 and TRBJ2-5, with 8 bases that match TRBD2. The germline V gene encodes CDR1 GTSNPN and CDR2 SVGIG (reference sequence). V lost 1 base to trimming and J lost 2 bases; unmatched junction nucleotides: 3. The CDR3 runs to 14 residues. As DNA, the CDR3 is TGTGCCTGGAGTGGGACGGGGGGGCAAGAGACCCAGTACTTC. This encodes CAWSGTGGQETQYF.

This clone was recorded a few times. The CDR3 loop reads CASSRGLAAYEQYF. The CDR3 DNA reads as TGTGCCAGCAGCCGCGGACTAGCGGCCTACGAGCAGTACTTC. The chain carries TRBV6-1 and TRBJ2-7, with 10 bases lining up with TRBD2. The length of the CDR3 is 14 residues. Germline V gene sequence: CDR1 MNHNS, CDR2 SASEGT. The junction had 4 bases not matched to a gene; V was cut back by 6 bases and J by 2 bases.

The chain combines TRBV5-1 with TRBJ1-2, with 8 positions matching TRBD1. With V trimmed by 4 bases and J by 6 bases, 5 bases remained unmatched. The CDR3 runs 13 residues. Germline loops: CDR1 SGHRS, CDR2 YFSETQ. The CDR3 DNA reads as TGCGCCAGCAGCGGAGGACAGGGCAATGGCTACACCTTC. This encodes CASSGGQGNGYTF.